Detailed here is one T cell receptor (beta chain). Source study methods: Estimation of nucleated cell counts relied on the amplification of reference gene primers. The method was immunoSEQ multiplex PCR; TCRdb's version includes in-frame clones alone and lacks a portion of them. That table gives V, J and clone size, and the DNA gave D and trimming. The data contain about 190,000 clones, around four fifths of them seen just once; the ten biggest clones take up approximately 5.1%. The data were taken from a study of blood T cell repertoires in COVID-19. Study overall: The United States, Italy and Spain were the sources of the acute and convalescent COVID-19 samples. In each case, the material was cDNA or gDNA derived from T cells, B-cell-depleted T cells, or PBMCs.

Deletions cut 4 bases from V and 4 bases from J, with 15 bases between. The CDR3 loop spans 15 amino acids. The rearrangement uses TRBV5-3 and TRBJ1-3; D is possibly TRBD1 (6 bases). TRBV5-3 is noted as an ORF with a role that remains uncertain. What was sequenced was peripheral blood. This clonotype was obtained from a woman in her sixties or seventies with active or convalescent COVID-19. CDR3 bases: TGTGCCAGAAGCGAAGAACAGGGTGGCGGAAACACCATATATTTT. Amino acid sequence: CARSEEQGGGNTIYF.